This record covers a single TCR beta chain. Antigen: not known. The CDR3 has 15 residues. The ends were cut back, 3 bases at V and 4 bases at J, with 12 bases in the middle. The germline gives CDR1 MDHEN, CDR2 SYDVKM. Clones were read by immunoSEQ multiplex PCR, and TCRdb kept only the in-frame ones, dropping some. The sample consists of more than 550,000 clones, around 77% of them appearing once. This sample is part of a study of shared clonotypes between healthy human individuals. Study findings and constraints: Larger estimated richness was generally recorded for naive subsets relative to memory subsets.

Only Caucasian adults living in Nashville, Tennessee made up the donor group. Input material: memory CD4+ T cells sorted from blood. Subset noted: CD45RA-negative fraction. This TCR was recovered from a woman aged 30 to 39 in good health. The genes are TRBV28 and TRBJ1-4; D possibly corresponds to TRBD1 (6 bases). This CDR3 is CASSFYRAGNEKLFF. For the CDR3, the DNA is TGTGCCAGCAGTTTTTACAGGGCCGGTAATGAAAAACTGTTTTTT.